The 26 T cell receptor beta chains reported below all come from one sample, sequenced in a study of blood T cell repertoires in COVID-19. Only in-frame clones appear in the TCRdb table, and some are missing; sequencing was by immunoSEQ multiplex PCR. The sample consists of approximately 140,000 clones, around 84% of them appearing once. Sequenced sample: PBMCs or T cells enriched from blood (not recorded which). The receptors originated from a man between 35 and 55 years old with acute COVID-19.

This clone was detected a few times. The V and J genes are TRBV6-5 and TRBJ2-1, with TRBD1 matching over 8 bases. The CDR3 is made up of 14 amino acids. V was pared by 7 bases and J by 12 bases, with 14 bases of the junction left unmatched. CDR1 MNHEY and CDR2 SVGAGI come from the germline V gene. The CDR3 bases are TGTGCCAGCACTCCCCGGACAGGGAGGTCGGGGCAGTTCTTC. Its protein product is CASTPRTGRSGQFF.

The CDR3 DNA sequence: TGTGCCAGCTCAACACTAGCGGGTACCACAGATACGCAGTATTTT. Translation gives CASSTLAGTTDTQYF. This chain links TRBV18 with TRBJ2-3, with 9 bases matching TRBD2. Germline CDR1 KGHSH, CDR2 LQKENI. After removal of 5 bases from V and 2 bases from J, the junction contained 5 bases not matched to a gene. CDR3 length equals 15 residues.

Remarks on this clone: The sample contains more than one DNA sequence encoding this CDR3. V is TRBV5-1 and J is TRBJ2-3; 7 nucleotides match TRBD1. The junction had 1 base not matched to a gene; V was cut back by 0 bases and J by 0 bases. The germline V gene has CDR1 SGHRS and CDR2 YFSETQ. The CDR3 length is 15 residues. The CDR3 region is CASSLGQGSTDTQYF. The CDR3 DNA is TGCGCCAGCAGCTTGGGACAGGGCAGCACAGATACGCAGTATTTT.

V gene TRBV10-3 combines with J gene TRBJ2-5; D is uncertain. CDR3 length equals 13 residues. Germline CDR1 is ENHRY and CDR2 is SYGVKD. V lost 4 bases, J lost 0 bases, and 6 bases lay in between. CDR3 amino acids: CAISVLNQETQYF. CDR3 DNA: TGTGCCATCAGTGTACTCAACCAAGAGACCCAGTACTTC.

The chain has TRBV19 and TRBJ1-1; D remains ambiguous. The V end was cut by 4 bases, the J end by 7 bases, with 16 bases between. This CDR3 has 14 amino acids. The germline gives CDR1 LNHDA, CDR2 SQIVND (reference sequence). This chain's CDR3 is CASSRSVGRDEAFF. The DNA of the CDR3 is TGTGCCAGTAGTAGGTCCGTCGGACGGGATGAAGCTTTCTTT.

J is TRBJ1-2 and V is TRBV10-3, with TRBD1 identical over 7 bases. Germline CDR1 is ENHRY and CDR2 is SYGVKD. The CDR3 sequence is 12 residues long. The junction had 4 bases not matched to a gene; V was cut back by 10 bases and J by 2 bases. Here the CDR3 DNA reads TGTGCCACTACGACAGGGAACTATGGCTACACCTTC. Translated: CATTTGNYGYTF.

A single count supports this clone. CDR3 amino acids: CASSWGQGRTDTQYF. CDR3 coding DNA: TGTGCCAGCAGTTGGGGGCAGGGAAGAACAGATACGCAGTATTTT. The genes are TRBV6-2 or TRBV6-3 and TRBJ2-3; D might be TRBD1 (6 bases). The germline V gene has CDR1 MNHEY and CDR2 SVGEGT. Trimming shortened V by 4 bases and J by 3 bases, and 14 bases separated the two germline ends. This CDR3 region has 15 residues.

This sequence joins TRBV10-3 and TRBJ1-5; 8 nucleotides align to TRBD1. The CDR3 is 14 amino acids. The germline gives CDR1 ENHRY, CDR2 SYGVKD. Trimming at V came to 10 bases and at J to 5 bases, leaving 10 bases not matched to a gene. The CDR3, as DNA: TGTGCCACACGCAGGACAGGGATTCATCAGCCCCAGCATTTT. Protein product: CATRRTGIHQPQHF.

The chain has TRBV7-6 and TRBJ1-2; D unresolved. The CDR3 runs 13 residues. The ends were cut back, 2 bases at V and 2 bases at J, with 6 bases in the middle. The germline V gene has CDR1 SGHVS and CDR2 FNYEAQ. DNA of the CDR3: TGTGCCAGCAGCTTATTGGGCAACTATGGCTACACCTTC. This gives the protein CASSLLGNYGYTF. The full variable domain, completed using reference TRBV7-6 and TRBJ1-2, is GAGVSQSPRYKVTKRGQDVALRCDPISGHVSLYWYRQALGQGPEFLTYFNYEAQQDKSGLPNDRFSAERPEGSISTLTIQRTEQRDSAMYRCASSLLGNYGYTFGSGTRLTVV.

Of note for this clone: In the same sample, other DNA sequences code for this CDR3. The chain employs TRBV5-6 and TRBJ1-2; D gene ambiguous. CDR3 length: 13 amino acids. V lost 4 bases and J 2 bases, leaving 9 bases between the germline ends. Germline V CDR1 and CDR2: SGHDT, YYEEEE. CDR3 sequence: CASSPAGNYGYTF. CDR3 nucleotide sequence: TGTGCCAGCAGCCCCGCGGGGAACTATGGCTACACCTTC.

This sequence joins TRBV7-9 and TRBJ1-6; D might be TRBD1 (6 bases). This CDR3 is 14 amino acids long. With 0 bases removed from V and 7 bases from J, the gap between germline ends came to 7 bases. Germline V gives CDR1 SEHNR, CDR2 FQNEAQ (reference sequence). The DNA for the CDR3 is TGTGCCAGCAGCTTAGCGGGGGCAAATTCACCCCTCCACTTT. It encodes CASSLAGANSPLHF.

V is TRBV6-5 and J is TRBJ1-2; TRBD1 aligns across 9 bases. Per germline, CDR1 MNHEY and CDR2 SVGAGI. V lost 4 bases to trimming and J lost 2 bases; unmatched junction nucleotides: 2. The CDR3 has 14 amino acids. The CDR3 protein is CASSSGTGNYGYTF. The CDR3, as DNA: TGTGCCAGCAGTTCCGGGACAGGGAACTATGGCTACACCTTC.

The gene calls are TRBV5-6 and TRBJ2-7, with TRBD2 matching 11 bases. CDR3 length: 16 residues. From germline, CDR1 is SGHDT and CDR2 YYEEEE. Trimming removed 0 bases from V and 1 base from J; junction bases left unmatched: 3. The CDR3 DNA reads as TGTGCCAGCAGCTTGGTCGGGACTAGCGGTTCCTACGAGCAGTACTTC. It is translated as CASSLVGTSGSYEQYF.

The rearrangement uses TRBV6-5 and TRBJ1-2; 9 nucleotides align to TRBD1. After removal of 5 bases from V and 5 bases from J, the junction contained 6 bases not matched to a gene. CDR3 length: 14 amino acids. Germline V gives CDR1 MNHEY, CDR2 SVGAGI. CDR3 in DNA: TGTGCCAGCAGTCCGGGACAGGGAACTTATGGCTACACCTTC. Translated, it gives CASSPGQGTYGYTF.

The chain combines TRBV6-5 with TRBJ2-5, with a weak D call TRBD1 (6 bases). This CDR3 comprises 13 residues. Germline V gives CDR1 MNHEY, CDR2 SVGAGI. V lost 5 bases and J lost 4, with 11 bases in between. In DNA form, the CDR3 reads TGTGCCAGCAGTCCCTCAGGGGCAGAGACCCAGTACTTC. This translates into CASSPSGAETQYF.

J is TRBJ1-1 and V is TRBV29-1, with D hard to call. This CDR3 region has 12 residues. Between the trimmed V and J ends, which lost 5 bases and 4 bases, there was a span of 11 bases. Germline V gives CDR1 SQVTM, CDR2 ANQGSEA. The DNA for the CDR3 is TGCAGCGTTCCGGAGGGAACCACTGAAGCTTTCTTT. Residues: CSVPEGTTEAFF.

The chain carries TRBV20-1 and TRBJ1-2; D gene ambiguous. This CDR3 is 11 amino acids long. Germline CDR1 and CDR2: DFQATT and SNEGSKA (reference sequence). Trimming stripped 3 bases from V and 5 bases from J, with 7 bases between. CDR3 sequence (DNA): TGCAGTGCTAGGGCGGATTATGGCTACACCTTC. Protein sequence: CSARADYGYTF.

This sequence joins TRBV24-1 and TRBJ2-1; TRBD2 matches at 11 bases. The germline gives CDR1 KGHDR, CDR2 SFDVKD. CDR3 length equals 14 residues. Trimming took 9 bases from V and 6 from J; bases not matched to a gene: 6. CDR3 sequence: CATAHSGRANEQFF. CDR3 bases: TGTGCCACCGCTCATAGCGGGAGGGCCAATGAGCAGTTCTTC.

The CDR3 region is CASGTSGRSKETQYF. CDR3 DNA sequence: TGCGCCAGCGGGACTAGCGGGAGGTCGAAAGAGACCCAGTACTTC. V is TRBV5-1 and J is TRBJ2-5; 15 nucleotides match TRBD2. In germline, CDR1 is SGHRS, CDR2 YFSETQ. The junction had 4 bases not matched to a gene; V was cut back by 7 bases and J by 3 bases. The CDR3 covers 15 residues.

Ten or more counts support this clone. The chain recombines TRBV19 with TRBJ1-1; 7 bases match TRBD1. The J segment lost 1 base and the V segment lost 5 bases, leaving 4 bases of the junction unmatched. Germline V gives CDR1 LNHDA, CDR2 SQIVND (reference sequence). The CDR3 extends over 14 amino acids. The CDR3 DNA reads TGTGCCAGTAGTTACAGGGGAGGGAACACTGAAGCTTTCTTT. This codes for CASSYRGGNTEAFF.

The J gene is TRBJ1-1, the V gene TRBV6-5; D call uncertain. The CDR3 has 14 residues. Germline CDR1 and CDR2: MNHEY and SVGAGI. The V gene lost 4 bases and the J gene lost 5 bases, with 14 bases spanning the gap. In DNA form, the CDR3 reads TGTGCCAGCAGTTTCGGAGAGCCTGAAACTGAAGCTTTCTTT. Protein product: CASSFGEPETEAFF.

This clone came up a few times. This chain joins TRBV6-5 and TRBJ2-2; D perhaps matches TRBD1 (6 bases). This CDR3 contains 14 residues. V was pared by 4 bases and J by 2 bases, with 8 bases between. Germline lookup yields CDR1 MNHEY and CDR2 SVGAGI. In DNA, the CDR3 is TGTGCCAGCAGTTGGGACACCAACACCGGGGAGCTGTTTTTT. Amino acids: CASSWDTNTGELFF.

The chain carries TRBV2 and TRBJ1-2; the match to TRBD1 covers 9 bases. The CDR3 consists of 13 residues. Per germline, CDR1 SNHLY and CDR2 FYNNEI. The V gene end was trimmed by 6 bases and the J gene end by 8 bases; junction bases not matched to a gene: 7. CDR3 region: CASSRDRVDGYTF. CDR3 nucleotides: TGTGCCAGCAGCCGGGACAGGGTGGACGGCTACACCTTC.

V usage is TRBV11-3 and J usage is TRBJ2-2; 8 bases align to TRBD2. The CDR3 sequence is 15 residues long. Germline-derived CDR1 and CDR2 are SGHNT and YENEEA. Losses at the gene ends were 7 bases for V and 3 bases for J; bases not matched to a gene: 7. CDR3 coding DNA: TGTGCCAGCAAGACAGGAGCGGGAGACACCGGGGAGCTGTTTTTT. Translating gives CASKTGAGDTGELFF.

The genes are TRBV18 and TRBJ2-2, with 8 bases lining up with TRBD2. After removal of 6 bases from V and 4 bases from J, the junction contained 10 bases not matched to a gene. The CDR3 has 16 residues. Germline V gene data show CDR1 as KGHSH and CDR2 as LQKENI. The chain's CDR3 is CASSPAVAGGTGELFF. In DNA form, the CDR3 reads TGTGCCAGCTCTCCCGCCGTGGCGGGGGGCACCGGGGAGCTGTTTTTT.

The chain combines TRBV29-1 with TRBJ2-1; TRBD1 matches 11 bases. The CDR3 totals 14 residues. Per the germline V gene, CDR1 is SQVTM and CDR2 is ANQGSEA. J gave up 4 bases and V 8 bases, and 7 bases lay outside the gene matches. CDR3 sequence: CSLSGTGGYNEQFF. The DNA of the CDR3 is TGCAGCCTGTCGGGGACAGGGGGTTACAATGAGCAGTTCTTC.